This record concerns one T cell receptor beta chain sequence. The antigen remains unidentified. V was shortened by 0 bases and J by 8 bases, with 11 bases between the two germline ends. The germline CDR1 and CDR2 sequences are SGHRS and YFSETQ. The CDR3 consists of 13 residues. These data belong to a study of cytomegalovirus exposure and HLA in healthy donors. Study in general: A previous analysis identified around 120 million unique TCR beta sequences derived from approximately 190 million T cells. Findings and limits, study-wide: Overall, some 160 TCR beta chains were annotated as cytomegalovirus-associated.

With 60 Vbeta and 13 Jbeta primers, the PCR was carried out. Profiled with immunoSEQ multiplex PCR; TCRdb holds only in-frame clones, not every one. The profile shows 130,000 to 150,000 clones, about 70% of them singletons. The sequence came from a woman in her thirties or forties in good health and CMV-seronegative. Sequenced input: PBMCs. The chain joins TRBV5-1 to TRBJ1-2, with D unclear. CDR3 amino acids: CASSLVPAAGYTF. The CDR3 DNA follows: TGCGCCAGCAGCTTGGTGCCCGCGGCCGGCTACACCTTC.